These 31 T cell receptor beta chains originate from one sample sequenced in a study of T-cell memory formation after mild COVID-19. TCRdb reprocessed the 5' RACE reads via MiXCR and lists one record per CDR3 protein. The sample lists some 180,000 distinct CDR3 sequences; roughly 13% were seen once. Sequencing used PBMCs or a T cell subset sorted from them (not recorded which). These receptor sequences come from a man aged 18-30 years who had mild COVID-19 (a few samples of this study predate the infection). Cell type and time point are not known.

V usage is TRBV7-3 and J usage is TRBJ2-3; 7 nucleotides agree with TRBD2. The CDR3 length is 16 residues. Germline V lookup: CDR1 SGHTA, CDR2 FQGTGA. J was trimmed by 5 bases and V by 1 base; bases with no gene match: 9. CDR3 nucleotides: TGTGCCAGCAGCTTAAATTCCCGGGGGGTGAGAGATACGCAGTATTTT. Its translation is CASSLNSRGVRDTQYF. Variable domain in full (rest from reference TRBV7-3 and TRBJ2-3): GAGVSQTPSNKVTEKGKYVELRCDPISGHTALYWYRQSLGQGPEFLIYFQGTGAADDSGLPNDRFFAVRPEGSVSTLKIQRTERGDSAVYLCASSLNSRGVRDTQYFGPGTRLTVL.

This chain uses TRBV18 with TRBJ1-3, with no clear D. CDR3 size: 13 residues. Germline V gene data show CDR1 as KGHSH and CDR2 as LQKENI. V lost 0 bases and J lost 8, with 8 bases in between. CDR3 sequence (DNA): TGTGCCAGCTCACCACCGAGCGGAGACACCATATATTTT. Translation: CASSPPSGDTIYF.

This clonotype was observed a handful of times. J is TRBJ2-3 and V is TRBV7-2; TRBD2 agrees at 10 bases. With V trimmed by 2 bases and J by 6 bases, 8 bases remained unmatched. The CDR3 runs to 16 residues. Germline loops: CDR1 SGHTA, CDR2 FQGNSA. CDR3 protein: CASSLSQRGGIDTQYF. CDR3 sequence (DNA): TGTGCCAGCAGCTTATCTCAGCGGGGGGGCATTGATACGCAGTATTTT.

The chain links TRBV6-5 to TRBJ2-7; tentative D call: TRBD2 (5 bases). The germline V gene has CDR1 MNHEY and CDR2 SVGAGI. The V end lost 6 bases, the J end lost 6 bases, and 12 bases lay between the germline ends. The CDR3 is 12 amino acids. The chain's CDR3 is CASRTITTEQYF. The DNA of the CDR3 is TGTGCCAGCAGGACTATAACTACCGAGCAGTACTTC.

This clonotype has just a few counts. The chain joins TRBV5-1 to TRBJ1-2; TRBD1 agrees at 11 bases. Trimming cost V 5 bases and J 8 bases; bases outside gene matches: 8. The CDR3 has 14 residues. Germline V gene sequence: CDR1 SGHRS, CDR2 YFSETQ. CDR3 DNA: TGCGCCAGCAGGGCCGGGACAGGGGGATACGGCTACACCTTC. This codes for CASRAGTGGYGYTF.

In its sample, this clonotype was seen a few times. The chain uses TRBV29-1 and TRBJ2-1; D is perhaps TRBD1 or TRBD2 (6 bases each). CDR1 and CDR2 from the germline V gene are SQVTM and ANQGSEA. V lost 7 bases, J lost 5 bases, and 18 bases lay in between. The CDR3 extends over 14 amino acids. The CDR3 DNA follows: TGCAGCGCAACGGGGGCCAGGGAAAACAATGAGCAGTTCTTC. It yields the protein CSATGARENNEQFF.

The V and J genes are TRBV7-9 and TRBJ1-2; D unclear. The length of the CDR3 is 16 residues. The V gene lost 7 bases and the J gene lost 5 bases, with 23 bases spanning the gap. CDR1 is SEHNR, CDR2 FQNEAQ, per germline (reference sequence). CDR3 protein: CASTPRFGVTKYGYTF. The DNA of the CDR3 is TGTGCCAGCACCCCACGATTCGGGGTCACAAAATATGGCTACACCTTC.

This clonotype was counted a few times. The chain is built from TRBV5-1 and TRBJ1-2, with no clear D. CDR1 and CDR2 (germline): SGHRS, YFSETQ. The V and J ends lost 0 bases and 4 bases respectively, with 19 bases between them. The CDR3 totals 17 residues. The CDR3 reads CASSLEASVNLPYGYTF. DNA for the CDR3: TGCGCCAGCAGCTTGGAGGCATCAGTCAACCTACCCTATGGCTACACCTTC.

In its sample, this clonotype was seen a few times. This chain joins TRBV18 and TRBJ2-3; TRBD2 aligns across 7 bases. Germline V gene data show CDR1 as KGHSH and CDR2 as LQKENI. The junction had 8 bases not matched to a gene; V was cut back by 6 bases and J by 2 bases. This CDR3 region has 15 residues. In nucleotides, the CDR3 is TGTGCCAGCTCCCCCGGGACTACCTACACAGATACGCAGTATTTT. Its translation is CASSPGTTYTDTQYF.

This chain uses TRBV6-2 or TRBV6-3 with TRBJ2-7; D not certain. Germline V gives CDR1 MNHEY, CDR2 SVGEGT. The CDR3 is 15 amino acids. The V end lost 2 bases, the J end lost 3 bases, and 14 bases lay between the germline ends. The CDR3 DNA follows: TGTGCCAGCAGTTACGGTTCTCGACTGGGCTACGAGCAGTACGTC. Protein: CASSYGSRLGYEQYV.

This clonotype occurred a few times. The rearrangement uses TRBV7-3 and TRBJ2-3, with no clear D. The length of the CDR3 is 14 residues. Trimming cost V 5 bases and J 5 bases, with 14 bases left between them. Germline-derived CDR1 and CDR2 are SGHTA and FQGTGA. CDR3 bases: TGTGCCAGCAGCAAAAAGGGTATAGGAGATACGCAGTATTTT. This codes for CASSKKGIGDTQYF.

Only one count was recorded for this clonotype. The rearrangement links TRBV12-3 or TRBV12-4 to TRBJ2-7; D not certain. The CDR3 has 15 residues. V was cut by 3 bases and J by 2 bases, with 14 bases left in between. The CDR3 DNA is TGTGCCAGCAGTTTCGGGTCACTTCCCCCCTACGAGCAGTACGTC. This sequence encodes CASSFGSLPPYEQYV.

This clonotype appeared once. This chain links TRBV2 with TRBJ2-1; D not resolved. From germline, CDR1 is SNHLY and CDR2 FYNNEI. This CDR3 is built from 13 residues. V was pared by 6 bases and J by 4 bases, with 10 bases between. CDR3 sequence reads: CASRDDPYNEQFF. The DNA for the CDR3 is TGTGCCAGCAGAGACGACCCGTACAATGAGCAGTTCTTC.

V gene TRBV5-1 combines with J gene TRBJ2-2; 9 bases line up with TRBD1. With V trimmed by 4 bases and J by 4 bases, 8 bases remained unmatched. CDR1 SGHRS and CDR2 YFSETQ come from the germline V gene. This CDR3 contains 16 residues. The CDR3 is CASSGPGQGGTGELFF. In DNA form, the CDR3 reads TGCGCCAGCAGCGGACCGGGACAGGGTGGCACCGGGGAGCTGTTTTTT. The full variable domain, its missing parts supplied by reference TRBV5-1 and TRBJ2-2, is KAGVTQTPRYLIKTRGQQVTLSCSPISGHRSVSWYQQTPGQGLQFLFEYFSETQRNKGNFPGRFSGRQFSNSRSEMNVSTLELGDSALYLCASSGPGQGGTGELFFGEGSRLTVL.

This clonotype was recorded a few times. The chain has TRBV7-3 and TRBJ2-1, with D possibly TRBD1 on 5 matching bases. This CDR3 has 13 residues. Trimming pared 2 bases from V and 6 bases from J, leaving 8 bases between. The germline V gene encodes CDR1 SGHTA and CDR2 FQGTGA. CDR3: CASSLLGANEQFF. As DNA, the CDR3 is TGTGCCAGCAGCTTACTAGGGGCCAATGAGCAGTTCTTC. Looking up the rest from reference TRBV7-3 and TRBJ2-1 gives the full variable domain: GAGVSQTPSNKVTEKGKYVELRCDPISGHTALYWYRQSLGQGPEFLIYFQGTGAADDSGLPNDRFFAVRPEGSVSTLKIQRTERGDSAVYLCASSLLGANEQFFGPGTRLTVL.

Only a few counts were recorded for this clonotype. The chain has TRBV20-1 and TRBJ2-7, with 7 bases matching TRBD2. This CDR3 region has 15 residues. Per germline, CDR1 DFQATT and CDR2 SNEGSKA (reference sequence). J lost 0 bases, V lost 5 bases, and 10 bases had no gene match. As DNA, the CDR3 is TGCAGTGCTGCCCCTAGCGGAGGTGACTCCTACGAGCAGTACTTC. It encodes CSAAPSGGDSYEQYF.

This clonotype was seen more than once but under ten times. V is TRBV10-3 and J is TRBJ2-1; D call uncertain. CDR3 length equals 11 residues. Germline V gene data show CDR1 as ENHRY and CDR2 as SYGVKD. V gave up 6 bases and J gave up 3 bases, with 3 bases separating them. The DNA for the CDR3 is TGTGCCATCAGCAGCTACAATGAGCAGTTCTTC. Protein: CAISSYNEQFF.

The chain is built from TRBV6-6 and TRBJ2-7; D is possibly TRBD1 or TRBD2 (6 bases each). Trimming left V 2 bases short and J 7 bases short, with 12 bases between. Per the germline V gene, CDR1 is MNHNY and CDR2 is SVGAGI (reference sequence). The CDR3 contains 13 residues. CDR3 in amino acids: CASSYTGAGEQYV. The CDR3 region has the DNA TGTGCCAGCAGTTACACGGGGGCGGGAGAGCAGTACGTC.

Only a few counts were recorded for this clonotype. This chain connects TRBV9 to TRBJ2-1, with D possibly matching TRBD2 (5 bases). With 4 bases removed from V and 0 bases from J, the gap between germline ends came to 14 bases. CDR1 is SGDLS and CDR2 is YYNGEE in the germline V gene. This CDR3 is 16 amino acids long. The CDR3 sequence: CASSLLFSVSYNEQFF. The CDR3 nucleotides are TGTGCCAGCAGCCTGCTTTTTAGCGTCTCCTACAATGAGCAGTTCTTC. The full variable domain, in which reference TRBV9 and TRBJ2-1 provide the parts outside the CDR3, is DSGVTQTPKHLITATGQRVTLRCSPRSGDLSVYWYQQSLDQGLQFLIQYYNGEERAKGNILERFSAQQFPDLHSELNLSSLELGDSALYFCASSLLFSVSYNEQFFGPGTRLTVL.

The V call is TRBV5-4, the J call TRBJ2-5; 9 positions agree with TRBD1. V shed 4 bases, J shed 2 bases, and the junction held 3 bases outside the gene matches. The germline CDR1 and CDR2 sequences are SGHNT and YYREEE (reference sequence). The CDR3 loop spans 14 amino acids. This CDR3 reads CASSAQGAQETQYF. The DNA for the CDR3 is TGTGCCAGCAGCGCACAGGGGGCGCAAGAGACCCAGTACTTC.

There are many counts of this clonotype. This chain links TRBV20-1 with TRBJ2-3; 9 bases are a match to TRBD1. CDR1 DFQATT and CDR2 SNEGSKA come from the germline V gene (reference sequence). The CDR3 loop spans 13 amino acids. Germline trimming cut 6 bases from V and 11 bases from J; bases unmatched to any gene: 12. The CDR3 protein is CSAPQQADRGQYF. CDR3 in DNA: TGCAGTGCACCCCAACAGGCGGACAGGGGGCAGTATTTT.

V usage is TRBV4-2 and J usage is TRBJ2-7, with D unclear. Germline V gene lookup returns CDR1 LGHNA and CDR2 YNFKEQ. V dropped 0 bases and J dropped 2 bases, with 8 bases sitting between them. There are 14 residues in the CDR3. The chain's CDR3 is CASSQDIRAYEQYV. The DNA of the CDR3 is TGTGCCAGCAGCCAAGATATCCGAGCCTACGAGCAGTACGTC.

This clonotype has more than one count but fewer than ten. The chain combines TRBV6-6 with TRBJ1-5, with 9 bases that match TRBD1. The V segment lost 6 bases and the J segment 0 bases; nucleotides outside the gene matches: 9. The CDR3 sequence is 17 residues long. CDR1 is MNHNY, CDR2 SVGAGI, per germline (reference sequence). CDR3: CASRRGTGFYSNQPQHF. For the CDR3, the DNA is TGTGCCAGCAGACGGGGGACAGGGTTTTATAGCAATCAGCCCCAGCATTTT.

The chain carries TRBV28 and TRBJ2-7, with D perhaps TRBD1 (5 bases). Germline CDR1 and CDR2: MDHEN and SYDVKM. V was cut by 6 bases and J by 5 bases, with 17 bases left in between. The CDR3 is made up of 14 amino acids. CDR3 region: CASSPGQGFDEQYV. DNA for the CDR3: TGTGCCAGCAGCCCTGGGCAGGGCTTCGACGAGCAGTACGTC.

This clonotype appeared a few times. V and J are TRBV5-1 and TRBJ2-2; 7 bases fit TRBD2. The V gene end was trimmed by 4 bases and the J gene end by 5 bases; junction bases not matched to a gene: 11. This CDR3 spans 16 amino acids. CDR1 is SGHRS and CDR2 is YFSETQ in the germline V gene. CDR3 in amino acids: CASSTGRTSGTGELFF. In nucleotides, the CDR3 is TGCGCCAGCAGCACCGGGAGGACCTCCGGGACCGGGGAGCTGTTTTTT.

In its sample, this clonotype was seen a few times. V gene TRBV27 combines with J gene TRBJ1-6, with TRBD1 matching 8 bases. V trimming: 3 bases; J trimming: 8 bases; junction bases outside the gene matches: 6. The CDR3 runs to 15 residues. CDR1 and CDR2 from the germline V gene are MNHEY and SMNVEV (reference sequence). Written as DNA, the CDR3 is TGTGCCAGCAGTTTGGCAGGGGGCTGGGATTCACCCCTCCACTTT. It is translated as CASSLAGGWDSPLHF.

In its sample, this clonotype was seen a few times. The genes are TRBV6-2 or TRBV6-3 and TRBJ2-1; tentative D call: TRBD1 (6 bases). This CDR3 contains 17 residues. V was clipped by 0 bases and J by 0 bases, with 12 bases between them. Germline V gene data show CDR1 as MNHEY and CDR2 as SVGEGT. Written as DNA, the CDR3 is TGTGCCAGCAGTTACTCCGTTCAGGGGACCTCCTACAATGAGCAGTTCTTC. Its translation: CASSYSVQGTSYNEQFF.

This clonotype has just a few counts. The rearrangement uses TRBV28 and TRBJ2-7; 7 nucleotides agree with TRBD2. The CDR3 loop spans 12 amino acids. V lost 8 bases to trimming and J lost 3 bases; unmatched junction nucleotides: 4. The germline V gene has CDR1 MDHEN and CDR2 SYDVKM. In DNA form, the CDR3 reads TGTGCCAGCTCGGGGGGAGTCTACGAGCAGTACGTC. Its protein product is CASSGGVYEQYV.

This clonotype appeared a few times. This CDR3 is CASSLRSRTSARDSTDTQYF. CDR3 coding DNA: TGTGCCAGCAGCTTAAGGTCCCGAACTAGCGCCAGAGATAGCACAGATACGCAGTATTTT. The chain employs TRBV7-6 and TRBJ2-3, with TRBD2 matching over 7 bases. Germline CDR1 and CDR2: SGHVS and FNYEAQ. The V gene end was trimmed by 2 bases and the J gene end by 0 bases; junction bases not matched to a gene: 17. The CDR3 totals 20 residues.

The chain has TRBV6-2 or TRBV6-3 and TRBJ2-2; 13 nucleotides align to TRBD2. The CDR3 consists of 19 residues. The V gene's germline CDR1 is MNHEY and CDR2 SVGEGT. V was clipped by 6 bases and J by 4 bases; unmatched bases: 14. The CDR3 nucleotides are TGTGCCAGCAGCCCACAACCTGGACTAGCGGGGGTACCCACCGGGGAGCTGTTTTTT. Its translation is CASSPQPGLAGVPTGELFF.

The chain has TRBV3-1 and TRBJ1-3; D is unresolved. The CDR3 extends over 12 amino acids. Germline CDR1 reads LGHDT; CDR2 reads YNNKEL (reference sequence). The ends were cut back, 4 bases at V and 5 bases at J, with 6 bases in the middle. The CDR3 sequence is CASSPDRNTIYF. The CDR3 DNA follows: TGTGCCAGCAGCCCCGATAGAAACACCATATATTTT.